This T cell receptor (beta chain) was captured in a study of T cell responses to AZD1222 COVID-19 vaccine. Study observations and caveats: Researchers took repertoire samples only after the peak T cell response had come. Close to half of all spike-specific TCRs reportedly target regions of the variants that are unmutated. Donors in the cohort were predominantly white British and more often female, and clonal diversity was possibly underestimated.

Libraries were prepared by immunoSEQ multiplex PCR; TCRdb keeps only in-frame clonotypes and omits some of them. The sample yields roughly 150,000 clones, 90% to 95% seen once. This clone was counted a single time. Antigen unknown. The clonotype was recovered from an adult in good health. This material consisted of peripheral blood, taken on day 0 of AZD1222 vaccination.

CDR3 sequence: CASSLEGSNKETQYF. CDR3 DNA: TGCGCCAGCAGCTTGGAAGGGAGTAATAAAGAGACCCAGTACTTC. The J gene is TRBJ2-5, the V gene TRBV5-1; perhaps TRBD2 as D (5 bases). Deletions cut 0 bases from V and 3 bases from J, with 12 bases between. The CDR3 loop spans 15 amino acids. Germline V gene data show CDR1 as SGHRS and CDR2 as YFSETQ.